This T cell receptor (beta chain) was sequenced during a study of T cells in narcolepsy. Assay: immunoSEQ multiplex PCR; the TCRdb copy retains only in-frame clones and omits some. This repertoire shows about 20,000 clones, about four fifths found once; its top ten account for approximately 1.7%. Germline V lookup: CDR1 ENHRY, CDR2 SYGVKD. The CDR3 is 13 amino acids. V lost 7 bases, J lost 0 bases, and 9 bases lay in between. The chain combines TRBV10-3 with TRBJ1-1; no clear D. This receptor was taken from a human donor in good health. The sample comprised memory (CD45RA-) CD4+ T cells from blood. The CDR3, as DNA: TGTGCCATCATGGTCGATCTGAACACTGAAGCTTTCTTT. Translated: CAIMVDLNTEAFF.